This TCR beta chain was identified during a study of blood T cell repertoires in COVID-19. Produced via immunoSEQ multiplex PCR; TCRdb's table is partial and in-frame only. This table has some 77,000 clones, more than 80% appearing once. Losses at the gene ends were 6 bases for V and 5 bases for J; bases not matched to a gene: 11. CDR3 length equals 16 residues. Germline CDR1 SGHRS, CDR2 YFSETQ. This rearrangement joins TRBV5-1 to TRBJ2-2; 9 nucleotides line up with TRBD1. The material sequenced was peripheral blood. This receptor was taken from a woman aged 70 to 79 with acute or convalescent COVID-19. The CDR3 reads CASNPMGTGRTGELFF. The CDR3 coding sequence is TGCGCCAGCAATCCCATGGGGACAGGGAGAACCGGGGAGCTGTTTTTT. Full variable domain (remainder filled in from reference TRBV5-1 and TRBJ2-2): KAGVTQTPRYLIKTRGQQVTLSCSPISGHRSVSWYQQTPGQGLQFLFEYFSETQRNKGNFPGRFSGRQFSNSRSEMNVSTLELGDSALYLCASNPMGTGRTGELFFGEGSRLTVL.